This T cell receptor (beta chain) was profiled in a study of T cells after yellow fever vaccination. TCRdb independently ran MiXCR on the 5' RACE reads; one entry per CDR3 protein. The table lists 620,000 or so distinct CDR3 sequences, more than 9% of them singletons. The germline gives CDR1 KGHSH, CDR2 LQKENI. V lost 3 bases and J lost 6, with 18 bases in between. The CDR3 is 16 amino acids. Source: PBMCs, taken on the day of the yellow fever booster vaccination. V usage is TRBV18 and J usage is TRBJ1-5; a possible D gene is TRBD1 (5 bases). This clonotype was obtained from a man younger than 40 who received the YFV17D yellow fever vaccine. The CDR3 here is CASSPMGEKGSQPQHF. The CDR3 bases are TGTGCCAGCTCACCCATGGGGGAAAAGGGCAGTCAGCCCCAGCATTTT.